The rows below give T cell receptor beta chains drawn from one sample of a study of blood T cell repertoires in COVID-19. Here immunoSEQ multiplex PCR was the method, and the copy in TCRdb shows in-frame clones only, minus some. Of over 150,000 clones detected, about nine tenths appear once; the ten largest clones hold roughly 3.9%. The sample consisted of peripheral blood. Receptor source: a woman aged 55-69 years who had recovered from COVID-19. Both conserved end residues are part of each CDR3. The D gene is left open where the match is weak. Not all rows give a size; the values are once, few, many and, for expanded clones, a class.

D gene: -; J gene: TRBJ2-4; CDR3 length: 15; V gene: TRBV2; clone size: -; CDR3 protein: CASSELSQGANIQYF; CDR3 DNA: TGTGCCAGCAGTGAACTATCACAGGGCGCAAACATTCAGTACTTC
D gene: TRBD1; J gene: TRBJ1-5; CDR3 length: 14; V gene: TRBV2; clone size: -; CDR3 protein: CASQTGENNQPQHF; CDR3 DNA: TGTGCCAGCCAGACAGGGGAGAACAATCAGCCCCAGCATTTT
D gene: -; J gene: TRBJ1-6; CDR3 length: 15; V gene: TRBV7-2; clone size: -; CDR3 protein: CASSLAPGINSPLHF; CDR3 DNA: TGTGCCAGCAGCTTAGCGCCAGGAATTAATTCACCCCTCCACTTT
D gene: -; J gene: TRBJ1-1; CDR3 length: 14; V gene: TRBV4-1; clone size: -; CDR3 protein: CASSQYGRNTEAFF; CDR3 DNA: TGCGCCAGCAGCCAATATGGGAGGAACACTGAAGCTTTCTTT
D gene: -; J gene: TRBJ2-3; CDR3 length: 12; V gene: TRBV5-1; clone size: -; CDR3 protein: CASSRSTDTQYF; CDR3 DNA: TGCGCCAGCAGCCGGAGCACAGATACGCAGTATTTT
D gene: TRBD1; J gene: TRBJ1-1; CDR3 length: 15; V gene: TRBV16; clone size: -; CDR3 protein: CASSQRGQGNTEAFF; CDR3 DNA: TGTGCCAGCAGCCAAAGGGGACAGGGAAACACTGAAGCTTTCTTT
D gene: -; J gene: TRBJ2-7; CDR3 length: 15; V gene: TRBV6-2/TRBV6-3; clone size: once; CDR3 protein: CASSTGTPKDYEQYF; CDR3 DNA: TGTGCCAGCAGCACCGGGACACCGAAAGACTACGAGCAGTACTTC
D gene: -; J gene: TRBJ2-5; CDR3 length: 14; V gene: TRBV5-1; clone size: -; CDR3 protein: CASSFGTGQETQYF; CDR3 DNA: TGCGCCAGCAGCTTTGGGACTGGCCAAGAGACCCAGTACTTC
D gene: TRBD2; J gene: TRBJ2-1; CDR3 length: 19; V gene: TRBV7-8; clone size: -; CDR3 protein: CASSLPPGTSGGTYNEQFF; CDR3 DNA: TGTGCCAGCAGCTTACCTCCCGGGACTAGCGGGGGGACTTACAATGAGCAGTTCTTC
D gene: -; J gene: TRBJ1-5; CDR3 length: 13; V gene: TRBV9; clone size: -; CDR3 protein: CASSSNSNQPQHF; CDR3 DNA: TGTGCCAGCAGTTCAAATAGCAATCAGCCCCAGCATTTT
D gene: TRBD1; J gene: TRBJ2-7; CDR3 length: 15; V gene: TRBV6-5; clone size: -; CDR3 protein: CASSSHGTGLYEQYF; CDR3 DNA: TGTGCCAGCAGTTCCCACGGGACAGGATTATACGAGCAGTACTTC
D gene: -; J gene: TRBJ2-3; CDR3 length: 15; V gene: TRBV5-1; clone size: -; CDR3 protein: CASSLGGGATDTQYF; CDR3 DNA: TGCGCCAGCAGCTTGGGTGGGGGGGCCACAGATACGCAGTATTTT
D gene: TRBD1; J gene: TRBJ2-1; CDR3 length: 17; V gene: TRBV13; clone size: -; CDR3 protein: CASSSPGGDRVSNEQFF; CDR3 DNA: TGTGCCAGCAGCTCCCCGGGCGGGGACAGGGTTAGCAATGAGCAGTTCTTC
D gene: -; J gene: TRBJ2-2; CDR3 length: 15; V gene: TRBV4-3; clone size: -; CDR3 protein: CASSRSQRDTGELFF; CDR3 DNA: TGCGCCAGCAGCCGTTCTCAGAGGGATACCGGGGAGCTGTTTTTT
D gene: TRBD1; J gene: TRBJ2-7; CDR3 length: 14; V gene: TRBV11-1; clone size: -; CDR3 protein: CASSTGQGSYEQYF; CDR3 DNA: TGTGCCAGCAGCACCGGACAGGGTTCCTACGAGCAGTACTTC
D gene: TRBD1; J gene: TRBJ1-1; CDR3 length: 14; V gene: TRBV27; clone size: -; CDR3 protein: CASSRRGQGTEAFF; CDR3 DNA: TGTGCCAGCAGTCGTAGGGGACAGGGCACTGAAGCTTTCTTT
D gene: -; J gene: TRBJ1-6; CDR3 length: 16; V gene: TRBV3-1/TRBV3-2; clone size: -; CDR3 protein: CASSNSFYSYNSPLHF; CDR3 DNA: TGTGCCAGCAGCAACAGCTTTTACTCCTATAATTCACCCCTCCACTTT
D gene: -; J gene: TRBJ2-7; CDR3 length: 14; V gene: TRBV5-4; clone size: -; CDR3 protein: CASSTGTPPYEQYF; CDR3 DNA: TGTGCCAGCAGCACCGGGACACCGCCGTACGAGCAGTACTTC
D gene: -; J gene: TRBJ2-1; CDR3 length: 15; V gene: TRBV5-1; clone size: -; CDR3 protein: CASSPTGRQGGEQFF; CDR3 DNA: TGCGCCAGCAGCCCGACCGGGAGACAAGGTGGTGAGCAGTTCTTC
D gene: -; J gene: TRBJ2-4; CDR3 length: 11; V gene: TRBV29-1; clone size: -; CDR3 protein: CSVAQENIQYF; CDR3 DNA: TGCAGCGTCGCGCAGGAAAACATTCAGTACTTC
D gene: TRBD2; J gene: TRBJ2-7; CDR3 length: 16; V gene: TRBV3-1/TRBV3-2; clone size: -; CDR3 protein: CASSHRGGLSSYEQYF; CDR3 DNA: TGTGCCAGCAGCCATCGGGGGGGATTGAGCTCCTACGAGCAGTACTTC
D gene: TRBD1; J gene: TRBJ1-1; CDR3 length: 16; V gene: TRBV28; clone size: -; CDR3 protein: CASSLGDRAGNTEAFF; CDR3 DNA: TGTGCCAGCAGCCTAGGGGACAGGGCGGGGAACACTGAAGCTTTCTTT
D gene: TRBD2; J gene: TRBJ2-1; CDR3 length: 15; V gene: TRBV3-1/TRBV3-2; clone size: -; CDR3 protein: CASSPGLVSYNEQFF; CDR3 DNA: TGTGCCAGCAGCCCCGGACTAGTCTCCTACAATGAGCAGTTCTTC
D gene: -; J gene: TRBJ1-4; CDR3 length: 15; V gene: TRBV4-1; clone size: -; CDR3 protein: CASSGTGFPNEKLFF; CDR3 DNA: TGCGCCAGCAGTGGCACAGGGTTCCCTAATGAAAAACTGTTTTTT
D gene: -; J gene: TRBJ1-3; CDR3 length: 15; V gene: TRBV5-1; clone size: -; CDR3 protein: CASSLEGRIGNTIYF; CDR3 DNA: TGCGCCAGCAGCTTGGAAGGGAGAATCGGAAACACCATATATTTT
D gene: TRBD1; J gene: TRBJ1-2; CDR3 length: 15; V gene: TRBV5-1; clone size: -; CDR3 protein: CASSLYRDRADGYTF; CDR3 DNA: TGCGCCAGCAGCTTGTACCGGGACAGGGCCGATGGCTACACCTTC